This T cell receptor (beta chain) was recorded in a study of CD8+ T cells in alopecia areata. RNA extraction was followed by reverse transcription into cDNA, which acted as the sequencing template. TCRdb's copy holds only in-frame clones and misses some; the assay was immunoSEQ multiplex PCR. The data contain about 30,000 clones, roughly 60% of them seen just once; the ten biggest clones take up about a sixth. In regard to this clone: The same CDR3 can be traced to other DNA sequences in this sample.

The V end lost 4 bases, the J end lost 4 bases, and 3 bases lay between the germline ends. The CDR3 runs to 11 residues. Germline-derived CDR1 and CDR2 are SGHRS and YFSETQ. V and J are TRBV5-1 and TRBJ2-1; D gene ambiguous. The sequenced material came from NKG2D-high CD8+ T cells sorted from blood. The sequence was collected from a human donor with alopecia areata. The CDR3 region has the DNA TGCGCCAGCAGCCTGTACAATGAGCAGTTCTTC. This sequence encodes CASSLYNEQFF.